A single sample is the source of the 6 T cell receptor beta chains below, sequenced in a study of T cell repertoires in cytomegalovirus infection. Via MiXCR, TCRdb re-called the reads, giving one row per CDR3 protein. The sample has approximately 390,000 distinct CDR3 sequences, roughly 36% seen once. These TCRs are of unknown antigen specificity. The source material was cultured PBMCs, sampled from culture after CMV antigen stimulation. These receptor sequences come from a human donor in good health (CMV status not recorded). Some clones in this sample may be carry-over from other donors' samples.

This clonotype was found many times. The chain is built from TRBV6-2 or TRBV6-3 and TRBJ2-5, with 8 bases that match TRBD1. The CDR3 spans 14 residues. Trimming took 10 bases from V and 7 from J; bases not matched to a gene: 14. Germline V gene sequence: CDR1 MNHEY, CDR2 SVGEGT. The CDR3 loop reads CATEGQGAVGTQYF. The CDR3 nucleotides read TGTGCCACTGAAGGACAGGGAGCCGTCGGGACCCAGTACTTC.

The genes are TRBV5-4 and TRBJ2-2; 10 bases fit TRBD1. CDR3 length: 15 residues. CDR1 and CDR2 from the germline V gene are SGHNT and YYREEE (reference sequence). The V segment lost 3 bases and the J segment 7 bases; nucleotides outside the gene matches: 6. The CDR3: CASSSGQGIHGELFF. Written as DNA, the CDR3 is TGTGCCAGCAGCTCGGGACAGGGGATTCACGGGGAGCTGTTTTTT.

This chain uses TRBV20-1 with TRBJ2-5, with 13 bases fitting TRBD2. The CDR3 length is 16 residues. Germline-derived CDR1 and CDR2 are DFQATT and SNEGSKA (reference sequence). Losses at the gene ends were 3 bases for V and 2 bases for J; bases not matched to a gene: 6. CDR3 sequence reads: CSASPRLAGGQETQYF. CDR3 DNA sequence: TGCAGTGCTAGCCCCAGACTAGCGGGAGGACAAGAGACCCAGTACTTC.

The rearrangement links TRBV30 to TRBJ1-5; D unclear. Germline values: CDR1 GTSNPN, CDR2 SVGIG (reference sequence). Trimming cost V 0 bases and J 2 bases, with 11 bases left between them. CDR3 length equals 15 residues. Here the CDR3 DNA reads TGTGCCTGGAGTGTAGAATTTAGGGGCAATCAGCCCCAGCATTTT. Protein: CAWSVEFRGNQPQHF. Full variable domain (rest looked up from reference TRBV30 and TRBJ1-5): SQTIHQWPATLVQPVGSPLSLECTVEGTSNPNLYWYRQAAGRGLQLLFYSVGIGQISSEVPQNLSASRPQDRQFILSSKKLLLSDSGFYLCAWSVEFRGNQPQHFGDGTRLSIL.

This clonotype occurred once. The chain has TRBV3-1 and TRBJ2-6, with D unclear. Between the trimmed V and J ends, which lost 1 base and 1 base, there was a span of 8 bases. The CDR3 runs 16 residues. Germline assignment: CDR1 LGHDT and CDR2 YNNKEL (reference sequence). The DNA for the CDR3 is TGTGCCAGCAGCCAAGTTGGGCCTTCTGGGGCCAACGTCCTGACTTTC. Protein: CASSQVGPSGANVLTF.

This clonotype was counted many times. V usage is TRBV7-2 and J usage is TRBJ2-7; 8 positions agree with TRBD2. Germline CDR1 reads SGHTA; CDR2 reads FQGNSA. With V trimmed by 1 base and J by 2 bases, 13 bases remained unmatched. CDR3 length equals 18 residues. The CDR3 region has the DNA TGTGCCAGCAGCTTAGGTAGAGAGGGTAGCGGGATCACCTACGAGCAGTACTTC. Its translation is CASSLGREGSGITYEQYF.